Presented here are 2 T cell receptor beta chains from one specimen sequenced in a study of post-analysis software for immune sequencing data. Unique molecular identifiers were built into the TCR beta cDNA libraries. In TCRdb, the PCR reads were re-called with MiXCR into one record per CDR3 protein. In the table there are around 250,000 distinct CDR3 sequences, 35% to 40% of which are singletons. General study results and limits: Comparison of patients with controls showed 5 or 6 TRBV segments more frequent in patients, TRBV5-6, TRBV5-1 and TRBV20-1 among them.

No antigen has been identified for these receptors. Material for sequencing was blood. These receptors were collected from a girl aged 5-17 years with multiple sclerosis.

This clonotype occurred many times. This chain links TRBV7-9 with TRBJ2-3, with 8 nucleotides matching TRBD2. V shed 5 bases and J 6 bases; nucleotides not matched to a gene: 10. CDR3 length equals 15 residues. The V gene's germline CDR1 is SEHNR and CDR2 FQNEAQ (reference sequence). CDR3 in amino acids: CASSPGSGDMDTQYF. For the CDR3, the DNA is TGTGCCAGCAGCCCCGGTAGCGGGGATATGGATACGCAGTATTTT.

This clonotype was observed a few times. The V gene is TRBV19, the J gene TRBJ2-1, with 9 bases aligning to TRBD1. CDR3 size: 15 residues. Germline assignment: CDR1 LNHDA and CDR2 SQIVND (reference sequence). V dropped 0 bases and J dropped 7; count of bases not matched to a gene: 4. The CDR3 nucleotides are TGTGCCAGTAGTATAGAGCGGACAGGGGATAATGAGCAGTTCTTC. This translates into CASSIERTGDNEQFF.